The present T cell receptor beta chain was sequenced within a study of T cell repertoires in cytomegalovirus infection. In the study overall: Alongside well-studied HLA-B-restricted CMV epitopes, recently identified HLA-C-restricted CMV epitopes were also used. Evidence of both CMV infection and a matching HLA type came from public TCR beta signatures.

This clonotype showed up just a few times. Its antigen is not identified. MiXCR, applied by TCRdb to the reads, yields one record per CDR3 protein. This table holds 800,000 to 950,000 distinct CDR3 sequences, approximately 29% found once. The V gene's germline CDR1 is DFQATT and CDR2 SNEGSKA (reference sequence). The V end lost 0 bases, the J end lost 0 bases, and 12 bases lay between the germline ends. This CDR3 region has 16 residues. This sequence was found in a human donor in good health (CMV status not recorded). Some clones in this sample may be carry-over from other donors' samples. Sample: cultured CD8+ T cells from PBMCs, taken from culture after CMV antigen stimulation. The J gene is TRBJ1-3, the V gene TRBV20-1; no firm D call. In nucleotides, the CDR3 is TGCAGTGCTAGAGACCTGAGAGGGCCCTCTGGAAACACCATATATTTT. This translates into CSARDLRGPSGNTIYF.